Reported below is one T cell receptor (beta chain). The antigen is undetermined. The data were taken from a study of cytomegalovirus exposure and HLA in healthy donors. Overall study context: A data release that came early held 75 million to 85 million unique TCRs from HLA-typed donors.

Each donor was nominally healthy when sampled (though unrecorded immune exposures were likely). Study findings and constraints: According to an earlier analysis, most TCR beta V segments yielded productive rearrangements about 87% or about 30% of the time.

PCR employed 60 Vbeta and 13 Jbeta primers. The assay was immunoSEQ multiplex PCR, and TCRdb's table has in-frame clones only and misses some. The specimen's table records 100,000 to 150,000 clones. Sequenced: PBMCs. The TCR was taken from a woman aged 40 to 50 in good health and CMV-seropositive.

The CDR3 sequence is CASSSSGTAGEQFF. The CDR3 DNA is TGTGCCAGCAGCTCCAGCGGGACTGCCGGGGAGCAGTTCTTC. V gene TRBV6-5 combines with J gene TRBJ2-1; TRBD2 matches at 7 bases. This CDR3 comprises 14 residues. Germline lookup yields CDR1 MNHEY and CDR2 SVGAGI. With V trimmed by 6 bases and J by 10 bases, 12 bases remained unmatched.